The 17 T cell receptor beta chains reported below all come from one sample, sequenced in a study of blood T cell repertoires in COVID-19 (TCRdb year 2020). Library preparation was by the immunoSEQ multiplex PCR assay. As stored in TCRdb, this immuneACCESS dataset retains in-frame rearrangements with V and J assigned. A fraction of the clones does not appear; measured against another copy, unresolved V genes explain less than half of the discrepancy, and the remainder lacks a known reason. The sample table shows 130,000 to 150,000 clones, and approximately 90% are seen once. Of the sample, around 0.91% falls within the top ten clones. Material for sequencing was peripheral blood. These receptors all come from a woman in her forties or fifties with acute or convalescent COVID-19.

V and J are TRBV15 and TRBJ2-7; 10 bases map to TRBD1. This CDR3 region has 15 residues. V shed 0 bases, J shed 7 bases, and the junction held 6 bases outside the gene matches. From germline, CDR1 is LNHNV and CDR2 YYDKDF (reference sequence). This chain's CDR3 is CATSRDQTGGREQYF. As DNA, the CDR3 is TGTGCCACCAGCAGAGATCAGACAGGGGGCCGGGAGCAGTACTTC.

The chain has TRBV10-1 and TRBJ2-7; a possible D gene is TRBD2 (5 bases). CDR1 and CDR2 from the germline V gene are WNHNN and SYGVQD (reference sequence). The CDR3 runs to 16 residues. Trimming took 3 bases from V and 0 from J, leaving 15 bases between them. CDR3 coding DNA: TGCGCCAGCAGTGATTCTTCTAGCAGAGTCTCCTACGAGCAGTACTTC. Translated, it gives CASSDSSSRVSYEQYF.

V gene TRBV3-1 (or the pseudogene TRBV3-2) combines with J gene TRBJ1-1; tentatively, D is TRBD1 (6 bases). V was trimmed by 0 bases and J by 9 bases, leaving 17 bases between them. The CDR3 is 15 amino acids. Germline V CDR1 and CDR2: LGHDT, YNNKEL (reference sequence). The CDR3 is CASSQDLGAGGQAFF. The CDR3 DNA is TGTGCCAGCAGCCAAGATTTAGGAGCGGGGGGGCAAGCTTTCTTT.

The V call is TRBV2, the J call TRBJ2-7; D gene unclear. Trimming removed 4 bases at V and 2 bases at J, with 6 bases between. Looked up from germline, CDR1 is SNHLY and CDR2 is FYNNEI. The CDR3 extends over 12 amino acids. The CDR3 spells CASSVDTYEQYF. The CDR3 nucleotides are TGTGCCAGCAGTGTAGACACCTACGAGCAGTACTTC.

The gene calls are TRBV7-2 and TRBJ2-7; TRBD2 might be the D (7 bases). Germline V gene data show CDR1 as SGHTA and CDR2 as FQGNSA. The V end lost 5 bases, the J end lost 3 bases, and 17 bases lay between the germline ends. The CDR3 spans 15 residues. As DNA, the CDR3 is TGTGCCAGCAGCAAGGGAGGGGGGAGAATCTACGAGCAGTACTTC. Its translation: CASSKGGGRIYEQYF.

The chain is built from TRBV4-1 and TRBJ1-5, with 8 nucleotides matching TRBD1. This CDR3 has 18 amino acids. The V gene's germline CDR1 is MGHRA and CDR2 YSYEKL. With 0 bases clipped from V and 4 bases from J, the junction kept 11 bases outside the gene matches. CDR3 region: CASSQEAQGANGNQPQHF. The CDR3, as DNA: TGCGCCAGCAGCCAAGAGGCCCAGGGGGCAAATGGAAATCAGCCCCAGCATTTT.

The chain couples TRBV9 to TRBJ2-7; 9 bases align to TRBD1. The ends lost 4 bases at V and 6 bases at J; junction bases unmatched: 8. The CDR3 loop spans 14 amino acids. The germline V gene has CDR1 SGDLS and CDR2 YYNGEE. CDR3 amino acids: CASSSGTGYGEQYF. Here the CDR3 DNA reads TGTGCCAGCAGCTCCGGGACAGGGTACGGCGAGCAGTACTTC.

Here the CDR3 DNA reads TGTGCCAGCAGTCGTGACAGGGCAACTAATGAAAAACTGTTTTTT. This gives the protein CASSRDRATNEKLFF. J is TRBJ1-4 and V is TRBV2; 7 nucleotides line up with TRBD1. Losses at the gene ends were 5 bases for V and 0 bases for J; bases not matched to a gene: 3. The germline CDR1 and CDR2 sequences are SNHLY and FYNNEI. The CDR3 spans 15 residues.

This chain connects TRBV12-3 or TRBV12-4 to TRBJ2-5; D is uncertain. The CDR3 is 12 residues long. Trimming stripped 3 bases from V and 4 bases from J, with 6 bases between. CDR3 in DNA: TGTGCCAGCAGTTTCACGGGAGAGACCCAGTACTTC. This sequence encodes CASSFTGETQYF.

The chain carries TRBV12-3 or TRBV12-4 and TRBJ2-7; 10 bases align to TRBD1. V lost 5 bases to trimming and J lost 7 bases; unmatched junction nucleotides: 5. CDR3 length: 13 amino acids. The CDR3 sequence: CASSRQGAGEQYF. In nucleotides, the CDR3 is TGTGCCAGCAGTCGACAGGGGGCGGGGGAGCAGTACTTC.

The J gene is TRBJ2-6, the V gene TRBV7-9; 7 bases map to TRBD1. With V trimmed by 6 bases and J by 4 bases, 18 bases remained unmatched. The CDR3 runs to 19 residues. Germline V gene sequence: CDR1 SEHNR, CDR2 FQNEAQ (reference sequence). CDR3 sequence: CASSYDRVPWMSGANVLTF. The CDR3 DNA reads as TGTGCCAGCAGTTACGACAGGGTGCCTTGGATGTCCGGGGCCAACGTCCTGACTTTC.

The J gene is TRBJ1-6, the V gene TRBV9; D not resolved. Germline lookup yields CDR1 SGDLS and CDR2 YYNGEE. CDR3 length equals 14 residues. V was cut by 5 bases and J by 6 bases, with 12 bases left in between. The CDR3 DNA follows: TGTGCCAGCAGTAAACAGAGACCTAATTCACCCCTCCACTTT. The encoded protein is CASSKQRPNSPLHF.

This clone occurred once. The V call is TRBV11-3, the J call TRBJ2-2, with TRBD2 matching over 10 bases. V lost 5 bases, J lost 5 bases, and 5 bases stayed unmatched. CDR1 is SGHNT and CDR2 is YENEEA in the germline V gene. The CDR3 consists of 15 residues. As DNA, the CDR3 is TGTGCCAGCAGCCCTAGCGGGGGCAGGACCGGGGAGCTGTTTTTT. The encoded protein is CASSPSGGRTGELFF.

This chain uses TRBV7-2 with TRBJ2-2; the match to TRBD1 covers 8 bases. CDR1 and CDR2 from the germline V gene are SGHTA and FQGNSA. The CDR3 consists of 17 residues. V trimming: 0 bases; J trimming: 6 bases; junction bases outside the gene matches: 9. In DNA, the CDR3 is TGTGCCAGCAGCTTAGCGCGTGTCAGGGGGCGCCCCGGGGAGCTGTTTTTT. Its translation: CASSLARVRGRPGELFF.

This sequence joins TRBV7-8 and TRBJ2-1, with 8 bases lining up with TRBD1. The CDR3 is 15 residues long. Germline assignment: CDR1 SGHVS and CDR2 FQNEAQ. The junction had 14 bases not matched to a gene; V was cut back by 6 bases and J by 10 bases. CDR3 bases: TGTGCCAGCAGTTCCGGACAGGGAGGTCTCGGAGAGCAGTTCTTC. Translation gives CASSSGQGGLGEQFF. Full variable domain (remainder filled in from reference TRBV7-8 and TRBJ2-1): GAGVSQSPRYKVAKRGQDVALRCDPISGHVSLFWYQQALGQGPEFLTYFQNEAQLDKSGLPSDRFFAERPEGSVSTLKIQRTQQEDSAVYLCASSSGQGGLGEQFFGPGTRLTVL.

The chain couples TRBV13 to TRBJ2-1; 8 bases are shared with TRBD2. The V and J ends lost 1 base and 4 bases, in that order; junction bases with no gene match: 0. The germline CDR1 and CDR2 sequences are PRHDT and FYEKMQ (reference sequence). The CDR3 is 14 residues long. Written as DNA, the CDR3 is TGTGCCAGCAGCTTAGCGGGGGGGTACAATGAGCAGTTCTTC. Translation: CASSLAGGYNEQFF.

The gene calls are TRBV6-1 and TRBJ1-2; TRBD1 agrees at 9 bases. Trimming at V came to 3 bases and at J to 4 bases, leaving 6 bases not matched to a gene. CDR1 is MNHNS, CDR2 SASEGT, per germline. The CDR3 contains 15 residues. The CDR3 DNA sequence: TGTGCCAGCAGTGAGACGACAGGGGGTGCCTATGGCTACACCTTC. This translates into CASSETTGGAYGYTF.